This TCR beta chain was observed in a study of regulatory T cells in long-lasting Graves disease. Study conclusions and caveats: The number of shared public clonotypes was higher in persistent patients (2,741) than new patients (966).

Time point indicated: newly diagnosed GD, antithyroid drugs for less than 3 months. Extracted RNA from PBMCs served as the source of the TCR library. It was by American Thyroid Association guidelines that Graves' disease was diagnosed. Library construction for TCR beta used iRepertoire HTBI primers and Arm-PCR of CDR3 regions. TCRdb reprocessed the multiplex PCR reads via MiXCR and lists one record per CDR3 protein. The profile shows just over 600,000 distinct CDR3 sequences, about 15% of them singletons. This CDR3 has 14 residues. Germline assignment: CDR1 SNHLY and CDR2 FYNNEI. Trimming removed 5 bases from V and 4 bases from J; junction bases left unmatched: 3. This clonotype was detected many times. Its antigen is unidentified. These same records also appear under a second study, on T cells in Graves' hyperthyroidism and ophthalmopathy.

The chain couples TRBV2 to TRBJ2-1; the match to TRBD2 covers 9 bases. This specimen consisted of peripheral blood mononuclear cells (PBMCs), obtained at new diagnosis, from a patient treated with antithyroid drugs. The clonotype was recovered from a woman in her thirties with Graves disease. The CDR3 nucleotides read TGTGCCAGCAGTCAACTAGCGGGTTACAATGAGCAGTTCTTC. Protein: CASSQLAGYNEQFF.